The 13 T cell receptor beta chains below were found in one sample sequenced in a study of shared T cell receptors in the human thymus. Sequenced by immunoSEQ multiplex PCR; TCRdb stores in-frame clones only, minus some. This table has about 660,000 clones, roughly 90% appearing once. The data also belong to a second study, concerning human thymus T cells.

Material for sequencing was thymocytes. Source of these receptors: a boy under two years old with a congenital heart defect.

The chain combines TRBV28 with TRBJ2-5, with 7 nucleotides matching TRBD1. The CDR3 is made up of 14 amino acids. Germline CDR1 and CDR2: MDHEN and SYDVKM. Losses at the gene ends were 6 bases for V and 5 bases for J; bases not matched to a gene: 9. The chain's CDR3 is CASSTTGVVETQYF. The CDR3 DNA is TGTGCCAGCAGCACCACAGGGGTGGTGGAGACCCAGTACTTC.

J is TRBJ2-5 and V is TRBV4-1; 7 bases match TRBD2. This CDR3 has 16 amino acids. CDR1 and CDR2 (germline): MGHRA, YSYEKL. V lost 4 bases and J lost 3; bases outside the gene matches: 11. The CDR3 spells CASSPSFSGTEETQYF. The CDR3 coding sequence is TGCGCCAGCAGCCCAAGTTTCAGCGGGACGGAAGAGACCCAGTACTTC.

The CDR3 region has the DNA TGTGCCACCAGCAGACCTAGCGGGTGGGCAGTGGATGAGCAGTTCTTC. Translating it yields CATSRPSGWAVDEQFF. This chain connects TRBV15 to TRBJ2-1; 8 nucleotides align to TRBD2. V shed 2 bases and J 8 bases; nucleotides not matched to a gene: 11. Germline CDR1 reads LNHNV; CDR2 reads YYDKDF (reference sequence). This CDR3 comprises 16 residues.

The V gene is TRBV4-3, the J gene TRBJ2-3; 7 nucleotides agree with TRBD2. Germline CDR1 LGHNA, CDR2 YSLEER. CDR3 size: 14 residues. Trimming at V came to 6 bases and at J to 0 bases, leaving 3 bases not matched to a gene. The CDR3 region is CASSHSGSTDTQYF. The CDR3 DNA is TGCGCCAGCAGTCATAGCGGGAGCACAGATACGCAGTATTTT.

The chain combines TRBV10-3 with TRBJ2-2; 7 bases are a match to TRBD1. The V segment lost 6 bases and the J segment 5 bases; nucleotides outside the gene matches: 9. The CDR3 loop spans 15 amino acids. The germline gives CDR1 ENHRY, CDR2 SYGVKD. The CDR3 bases are TGTGCCATCAGCGGTCCGGGACAGCCAACCGGGGAGCTGTTTTTT. Protein product: CAISGPGQPTGELFF.

The V gene is TRBV19, the J gene TRBJ2-7; D is unclear. Germline-derived CDR1 and CDR2 are LNHDA and SQIVND (reference sequence). The germline V and J ends were trimmed by 3 bases and 2 bases, with 17 bases remaining between them. This CDR3 spans 16 amino acids. CDR3 amino acids: CASSITLRNRAYEQYF. CDR3 nucleotide sequence: TGTGCCAGTAGTATTACACTCCGCAACAGAGCCTACGAGCAGTACTTC.

V and J are TRBV21-1 and TRBJ1-4; the D call of TRBD1 is as the table states it, not checked on the DNA. TRBV21-1 is tagged as a pseudogene. The CDR3 runs 15 residues. The CDR3 nucleotides read TGTGCCAGCGGGACAGGGGACTCCTTAACAGAAAAACTGTTTTTT. It codes for CASGTGDSLTEKLFF.

The rearrangement links TRBV10-3 to TRBJ1-5; the match to TRBD1 covers 10 bases. CDR3 length equals 16 residues. CDR1 is ENHRY and CDR2 is SYGVKD in the germline V gene. The V segment lost 8 bases and the J segment 2 bases; nucleotides outside the gene matches: 9. The CDR3 DNA sequence: TGTGCCATCTCTAACCGGGACAGGGGTGGCAATCAGCCCCAGCATTTT. Encoded protein: CAISNRDRGGNQPQHF.

The gene calls are TRBV25-1 and TRBJ2-1; 12 bases map to TRBD2. The CDR3 extends over 16 amino acids. Germline lookup yields CDR1 MGHDK and CDR2 SYGVNS. J was trimmed by 9 bases and V by 6 bases; bases with no gene match: 12. The chain's CDR3 is CASSPEASGRAGEQFF. The CDR3 DNA follows: TGTGCCAGCAGCCCCGAGGCTAGCGGGAGGGCCGGTGAGCAGTTCTTC.

This clone has a single count. The chain has TRBV6-5 and TRBJ1-2, with 12 positions matching TRBD1. Germline CDR1 MNHEY, CDR2 SVGAGI. CDR3 length equals 15 residues. Trimming removed 1 base from V and 8 bases from J; junction bases left unmatched: 5. In nucleotides, the CDR3 is TGTGCCAGCAGTTACTTCCGGGACAGGGGGCAAGGCTACACCTTC. It translates to CASSYFRDRGQGYTF.

The chain is built from TRBV5-1 and TRBJ2-3; D is unresolved. The CDR3 extends over 11 amino acids. V lost 1 base and J 11 bases, leaving 8 bases between the germline ends. Germline CDR1 is SGHRS and CDR2 is YFSETQ. The CDR3 is CASSLHSLQYF. The CDR3 bases are TGCGCCAGCAGCTTGCACAGCTTGCAGTATTTT.

The chain combines TRBV7-8 with TRBJ2-7; TRBD2 matches at 14 bases. The CDR3 consists of 15 residues. The junction had 5 bases not matched to a gene; V was cut back by 5 bases and J by 5 bases. CDR1 and CDR2 from the germline V gene are SGHVS and FQNEAQ. CDR3 nucleotides: TGTGCCAGCAGCCTGGAGGGACTAGCGGGAGACGAGCAGTACTTC. Protein: CASSLEGLAGDEQYF.

V is TRBV2 and J is TRBJ2-1; the match to TRBD2 covers 7 bases. Trimming at V came to 2 bases and at J to 5 bases, leaving 3 bases not matched to a gene. CDR1 and CDR2 (germline): SNHLY, FYNNEI. The CDR3 has 14 residues. The CDR3 region is CASSEFAGDNEQFF. For the CDR3, the DNA is TGTGCCAGCAGTGAATTTGCGGGAGACAATGAGCAGTTCTTC.